This T cell receptor beta chain is drawn from a study of blood T cell repertoires in COVID-19 (dated by TCRdb to 2020 to 2021). For the wider study: Collaborator samples came from the United States, Italy and Spain and covered acute and convalescent phases of COVID-19. The material from the prospective study consisted of cDNA or gDNA derived from T cells, B-cell-depleted T cells, or PBMCs. Subjects who had been exposed to COVID-19, were actively infected with it, or had recovered from it provided the deeply sampled blood TCRbeta repertoires that made up the dataset. The repertoires were released in a freely available public database intended as a resource for research on the immune response to SARS-CoV-2. The samples were drawn from two sources: the first 160 participants of the ongoing ImmuneRACE study, and about 1,300 subjects contributed by 6 global collaborators. Nearly every sample came with metadata listing a de-identified subject ID, COVID-19 status, age in years and sex. Where available, HLA class I and class II types were taken from metadata supplied by the sample provider and were not determined by assay-based typing.

At the junction V is shortened by 1 base and J by 9 bases, with 19 bases in between. Inclusive of the bounding cysteine and phenylalanine, the CDR3 is 16 residues long. Just the 48-base CDR3 DNA is kept, in frame starting at base 1. CDR1 is given as SGHTA and CDR2 as FQGTGA, both from the germline V gene. Overall results and qualifications from the work: The quantity of clinical and demographic metadata differed by source and by participant and was supplied without curation.

A second Seattle source provided samples from volunteer blood donors who had recovered from COVID-19. The collaborating institutions used their own protocols to collect whole blood in K2EDTA tubes. For TCRbeta analysis, collaborators shipped samples as frozen whole blood, isolated PBMCs, or DNA extracted from either of those sample types. Notes on this clone: Which antigen it targets is not known. The record has no base qualities; no much larger clone is one base away.

The immunoSEQ Assay, a bias-controlled multiplex PCR, was used to amplify TCRbeta CDR3 regions from genomic DNA. The authors' pipeline ran thus. The number of nucleated cells in each sample was estimated by amplification of reference gene primers within the assay. Sequence reads were collapsed and filtered to measure the absolute abundance of every unique TCRbeta CDR3 rearrangement. Productive Simpson clonality was computed per sample as the square root of Simpson's diversity index over productive rearrangements. TCRdb's version of the immuneACCESS table is confined to in-frame rearrangements and falls short of the full clone set. An unresolved V gene accounts for under half of the shortfall where checked; the remainder is of unknown origin. The V and J calls and clone size were taken over from that table, and D and trimming were inferred from the DNA. The sample data list about 270,000 clones, and 83% of these were observed just once. Approximately 9% of the sample is in the top ten clones.

Sequenced input: peripheral blood. The source of this sequence is a woman between 45 and 60 years old who had recovered from COVID-19. This receptor chain uses TRBV7-3 and TRBJ2-1; the D gene is unclear. The DNA is TGTGCCAGCAGCTTAAGTGGGCACCCGAAGGTGGGTGAGCAGTTCTTC. Its translation is CASSLSGHPKVGEQFF.